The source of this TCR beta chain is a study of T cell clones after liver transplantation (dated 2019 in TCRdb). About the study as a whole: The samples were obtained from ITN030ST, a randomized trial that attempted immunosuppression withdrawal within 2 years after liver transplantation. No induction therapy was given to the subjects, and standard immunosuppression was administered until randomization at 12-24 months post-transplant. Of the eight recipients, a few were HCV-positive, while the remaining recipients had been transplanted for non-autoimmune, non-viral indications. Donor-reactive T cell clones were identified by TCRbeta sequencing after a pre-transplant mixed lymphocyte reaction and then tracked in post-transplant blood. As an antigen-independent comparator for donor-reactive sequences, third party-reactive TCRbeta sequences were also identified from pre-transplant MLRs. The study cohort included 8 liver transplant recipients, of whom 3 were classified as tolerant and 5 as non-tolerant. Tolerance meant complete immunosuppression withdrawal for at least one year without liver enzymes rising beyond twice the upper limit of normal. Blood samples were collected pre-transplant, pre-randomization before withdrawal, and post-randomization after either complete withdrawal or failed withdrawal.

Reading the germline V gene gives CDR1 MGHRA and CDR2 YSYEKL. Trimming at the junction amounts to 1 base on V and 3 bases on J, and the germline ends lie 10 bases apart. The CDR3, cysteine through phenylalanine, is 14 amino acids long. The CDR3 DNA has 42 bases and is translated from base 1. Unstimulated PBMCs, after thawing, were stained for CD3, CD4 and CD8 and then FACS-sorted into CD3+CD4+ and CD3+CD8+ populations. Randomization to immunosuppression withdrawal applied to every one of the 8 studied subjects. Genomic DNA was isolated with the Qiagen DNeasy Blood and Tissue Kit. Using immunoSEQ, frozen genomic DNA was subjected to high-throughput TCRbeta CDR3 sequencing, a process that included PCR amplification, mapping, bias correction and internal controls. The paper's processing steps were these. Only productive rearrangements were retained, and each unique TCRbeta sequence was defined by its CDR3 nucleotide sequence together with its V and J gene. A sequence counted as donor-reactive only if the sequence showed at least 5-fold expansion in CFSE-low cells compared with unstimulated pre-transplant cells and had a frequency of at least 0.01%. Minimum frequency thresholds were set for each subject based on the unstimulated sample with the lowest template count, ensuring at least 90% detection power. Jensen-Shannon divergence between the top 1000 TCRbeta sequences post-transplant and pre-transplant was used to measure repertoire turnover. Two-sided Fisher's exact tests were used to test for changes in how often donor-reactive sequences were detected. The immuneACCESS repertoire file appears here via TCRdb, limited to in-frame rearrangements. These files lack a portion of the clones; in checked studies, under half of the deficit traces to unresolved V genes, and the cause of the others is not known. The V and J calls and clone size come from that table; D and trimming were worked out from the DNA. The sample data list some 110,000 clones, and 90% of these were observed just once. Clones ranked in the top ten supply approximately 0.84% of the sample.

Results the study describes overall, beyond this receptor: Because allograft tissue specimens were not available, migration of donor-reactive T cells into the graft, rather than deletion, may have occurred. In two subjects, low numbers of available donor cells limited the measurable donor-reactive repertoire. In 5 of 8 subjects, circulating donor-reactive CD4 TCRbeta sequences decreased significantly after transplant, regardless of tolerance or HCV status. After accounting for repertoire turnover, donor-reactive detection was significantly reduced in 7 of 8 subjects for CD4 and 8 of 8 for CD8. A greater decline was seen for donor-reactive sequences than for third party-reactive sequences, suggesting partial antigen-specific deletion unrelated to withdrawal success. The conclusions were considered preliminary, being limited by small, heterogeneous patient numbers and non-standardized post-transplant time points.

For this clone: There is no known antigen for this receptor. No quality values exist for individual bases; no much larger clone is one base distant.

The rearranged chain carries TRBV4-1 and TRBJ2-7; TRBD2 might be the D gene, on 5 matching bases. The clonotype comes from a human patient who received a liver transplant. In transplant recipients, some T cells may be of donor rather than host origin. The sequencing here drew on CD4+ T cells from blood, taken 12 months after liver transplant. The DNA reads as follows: TGCGCCAGCAGCCAAGCGAGGGATTTCTACGAGCAGTACTTC. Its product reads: CASSQARDFYEQYF.